Detailed here is one TCR beta chain. The antigen is unknown. CDR1 and CDR2 (germline): SGHVS, FQNEAQ. The length of the CDR3 is 15 residues. V gave up 5 bases and J gave up 3 bases, with 17 bases separating them. Everyone who donated was a Caucasian adult who lived in Nashville, Tennessee. A deep-level run was used for the assay. DNA input for the unsorted PBMC replicate PCRs was about 0.3 ug, some 31,000 T cell genomes. Only in-frame clones appear in the TCRdb table, and some are missing; sequencing was by immunoSEQ multiplex PCR. Seen here are hundreds of thousands of clones, around 79% observed once, and the top ten hold around 14%. This sample was included in a study of shared clonotypes between healthy human individuals. Study-wide results and limits: A small donor pool kept down the genetic and exposure-history diversity that was represented.

The sample consisted of PBMCs. The receptor comes from a woman aged 35 to 49 in good health. Some clones in this sample may be carry-over from other donors' samples. The chain couples TRBV7-8 to TRBJ2-7; TRBD1 or TRBD2 may be the D gene (6 bases each). CDR3 sequence (DNA): TGTGCCAGCAGCCCCACCGGGGGCCTGGTCTACGAGCAGTACTTC. It translates to CASSPTGGLVYEQYF.